The source of this T cell receptor (beta chain) is a study of blood T cell repertoires in COVID-19 (dated by TCRdb to 2020 to 2022). Regarding the study in general: Samples covering the acute and convalescent phases of COVID-19 were provided by collaborators in the United States, Italy and Spain. HLA class I and class II types, where available, came from metadata supplied by the sample provider rather than from assay-based typing. Deeply sampled blood TCRbeta repertoires from subjects exposed to, actively infected with, or recovered from COVID-19 were included in the dataset. Nearly every sample came with metadata listing a de-identified subject ID, COVID-19 status, age in years and sex. The prospective study material was composed of cDNA or gDNA derived from T cells, B-cell-depleted T cells, or PBMCs. The repertoires were made available in a free public database intended to serve as a resource for research on the immune response to SARS-CoV-2. The samples were drawn from two sources: the first 160 participants of the ongoing ImmuneRACE study, and fewer than 1,500 subjects contributed by 6 global collaborators.

Participants in the prospective study were enrolled through a virtual design, were aged 18 to 89 years, and lived in approximately 25 United States geographic areas. In the prospective study, participants were assigned to cohorts based on the clinical history participants reported in a screening survey and a study questionnaire. For ImmuneRACE Cohort 3, a participant was defined as recovered based on two consecutive negative NP/OP PCR tests, clearance by a healthcare professional, or resolution of symptoms. Mobile phlebotomists in the prospective study collected whole blood, serum and a nasopharyngeal or oropharyngeal swab from every participant. Over an approximately 2-month period, participants in the prospective study had the option of providing additional blood draws and questionnaires. Blood samples from the prospective study were shipped frozen or at room temperature prior to DNA extraction.

V loses 4 bases, J loses 2 bases, and the germline ends lie 9 bases apart. The CDR3 has 13 amino acids, counting the end cysteine and phenylalanine. The retained sequence is limited to the CDR3, 39 bases, with the frame set at the first base. Taken from the germline V gene, the CDR1 and CDR2 loops are KGHSH and LQKENI. TCRbeta CDR3 regions were amplified from genomic DNA using the immunoSEQ Assay, a bias-controlled multiplex PCR. On the study's bioinformatics: The number of nucleated cells in each sample was estimated from the amplification of reference gene primers within the assay. Sequence reads were collapsed and filtered to measure the absolute abundance of every unique TCRbeta CDR3 rearrangement. For each sample, productive Simpson clonality was calculated by taking the square root of Simpson's diversity index across productive rearrangements. TCRdb obtained this table from immuneACCESS and retained in-frame rearrangements with V and J assigned. These tables miss some clones; where compared with another copy, unresolved V genes account for less than half of the shortfall, and the remainder is unexplained. V, J and clone size were drawn from that table, and D and trimming were deduced from the DNA. The table for this sample lists a few hundred thousand clones; roughly nine tenths of them were counted only once. In total, the top ten clones hold approximately 1% of the sample.

What the study reported, not specific to this receptor: Clinical and demographic metadata were provided uncurated, with the amount varying by source and participant.

About this clone itself: Its binding antigen is unknown. No qualities accompany the bases; no much larger clone lies one base away.

This receptor was obtained from a man between 18 and 35 years old who had recovered from COVID-19. The sequenced material came from PBMCs or T cells enriched from blood (not recorded which). The rearranged segments are TRBV18 and TRBJ2-7; the D gene is perhaps TRBD1, on 5 matching bases. This receptor has the CDR3 CASSQGHTYEQYF. The sequence in DNA is TGTGCCAGCTCACAAGGACACACCTACGAGCAGTACTTC.